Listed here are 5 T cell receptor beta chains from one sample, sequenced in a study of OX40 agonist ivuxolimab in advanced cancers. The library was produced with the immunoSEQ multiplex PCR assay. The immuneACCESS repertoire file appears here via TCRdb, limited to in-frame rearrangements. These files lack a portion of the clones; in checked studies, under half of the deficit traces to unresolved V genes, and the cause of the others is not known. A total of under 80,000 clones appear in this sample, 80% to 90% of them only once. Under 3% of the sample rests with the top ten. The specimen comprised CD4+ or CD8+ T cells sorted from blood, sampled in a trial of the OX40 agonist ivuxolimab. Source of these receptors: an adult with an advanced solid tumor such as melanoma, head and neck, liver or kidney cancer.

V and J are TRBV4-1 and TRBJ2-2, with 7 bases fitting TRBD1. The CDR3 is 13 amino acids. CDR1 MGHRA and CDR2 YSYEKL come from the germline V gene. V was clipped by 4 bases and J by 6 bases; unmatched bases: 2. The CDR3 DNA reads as TGCGCCAGCAGCCCCGACAGGGCCGGGGAGCTGTTTTTT. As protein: CASSPDRAGELFF.

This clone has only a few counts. CDR3 in amino acids: CSVGMTTNTGELFF. CDR3 DNA sequence: TGCAGCGTTGGAATGACTACGAACACCGGGGAGCTGTTTTTT. The J gene is TRBJ2-2, the V gene TRBV29-1, with a weak D call TRBD2 (5 bases). The CDR3 extends over 14 amino acids. The germline gives CDR1 SQVTM, CDR2 ANQGSEA. V lost 4 bases, J lost 0 bases, and 9 bases lay in between.

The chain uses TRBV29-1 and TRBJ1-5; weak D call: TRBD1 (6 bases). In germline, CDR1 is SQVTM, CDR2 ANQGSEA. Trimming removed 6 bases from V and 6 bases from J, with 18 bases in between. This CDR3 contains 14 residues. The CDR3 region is CSVEGRGLGQPQHF. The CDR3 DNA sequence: TGCAGCGTGGAGGGCAGGGGTTTGGGTCAGCCCCAGCATTTT. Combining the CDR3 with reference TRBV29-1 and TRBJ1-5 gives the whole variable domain SAVISQKPSRDICQRGTSLTIQCQVDSQVTMMFWYRQQPGQSLTLIATANQGSEATYESGFVIDKFPISRPNLTFSTLTVSNMSPEDSSIYLCSVEGRGLGQPQHFGDGTRLSIL.

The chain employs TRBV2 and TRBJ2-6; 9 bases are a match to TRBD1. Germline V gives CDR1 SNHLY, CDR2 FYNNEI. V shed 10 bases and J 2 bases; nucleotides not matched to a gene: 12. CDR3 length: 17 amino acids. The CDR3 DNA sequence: TGTGCCACCAAACCCGGGACAGGGACGACTGGGGCCAACGTCCTGACTTTC. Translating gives CATKPGTGTTGANVLTF.

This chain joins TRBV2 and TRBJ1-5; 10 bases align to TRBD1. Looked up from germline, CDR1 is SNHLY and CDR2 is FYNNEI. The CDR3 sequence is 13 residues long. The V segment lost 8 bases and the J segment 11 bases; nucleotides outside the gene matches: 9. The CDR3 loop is CASVSTGGATQHF. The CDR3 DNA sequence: TGTGCCAGCGTCTCGACAGGGGGCGCGACCCAGCATTTT.